This TCR beta chain was captured in a study of T cells after yellow fever vaccination. Germline V gene data show CDR1 as SGHTA and CDR2 as FQGNSA. This CDR3 region has 13 residues. Trimming stripped 6 bases from V and 1 base from J, with 8 bases between. This clonotype was detected many times. Each CDR3 protein gets one entry after TCRdb re-called the 5' RACE reads with MiXCR. The sample contains about 310,000 distinct CDR3 sequences, less than 4.5% of which appear only once. The TCR was taken from a man between 18 and 35 years old who received the YFV17D yellow fever vaccine. Sequences were derived from PBMCs, sampled on the day of the yellow fever booster vaccination. The chain recombines TRBV7-2 with TRBJ2-3; D is ambiguous. The CDR3 region is CASSRAGTDTQYF. In DNA, the CDR3 is TGTGCCAGCAGTCGCGCCGGCACAGATACGCAGTATTTT.